This TCR beta chain stems from a study of spatial heterogeneity in lung cancer. This clonotype has ten or more counts. All TCR cDNA molecules were individually tagged with a unique molecular identifier. TCRdb ran MiXCR on the 5' RACE reads and lists one entry per CDR3 protein. The sample shows some 39,000 distinct CDR3 sequences, about 6.7% of them seen only once. The V end was cut by 5 bases, the J end by 7 bases, with 11 bases between. Germline V gene sequence: CDR1 MNHEY, CDR2 SMNVEV (reference sequence). This CDR3 region has 12 residues. Sample time point: sample taken at primary tumor resection. Without sorting, whole RNA was sequenced from tumor, nontumor lung or frozen PBMC.

The sample consisted of PBMCs, taken at surgery. The chain couples TRBV27 to TRBJ2-5; D is perhaps TRBD2 (5 bases). The clonotype was recovered from a female donor with early-stage non-small cell lung cancer. CDR3 protein: CASSPRRGTQYF. Written as DNA, the CDR3 is TGTGCCAGCAGTCCACGCCGGGGGACCCAGTACTTC.